This T cell receptor (beta chain) originates from a study of OX40 agonist ivuxolimab in advanced cancers. Overall study context: In this cohort, patients received ivuxolimab, an agonistic anti-OX40 (CD134) antibody. The mean age was approximately 60 years, ranging from 23 to 79, with approximately 83% of participants male. Broader study findings: There was clonal expansion of CD4+ and CD8+ blood T cells by week 6 at 0.1 to 3.0 mg/kg.

Sequenced by immunoSEQ multiplex PCR; TCRdb stores in-frame clones only, minus some. The repertoire holds 40,000 to 45,000 clones, with about 90% as singletons. A note on this clone: Its target is unknown.

The source is an adult with an advanced solid tumor such as melanoma, head and neck, liver or kidney cancer. Specimen: CD4+ or CD8+ T cells sorted from blood, collected in a trial of the OX40 agonist ivuxolimab.

The CDR3 DNA is TGTGCTAGTGCCACAAGCGAGGTTTCGGGAACTCAAGAGACCCAGTACTTC. Translated, it gives CASATSEVSGTQETQYF. The genes are TRBV12-5 and TRBJ2-5; D is perhaps TRBD2 (5 bases). V lost 7 bases, J lost 2 bases, and 23 bases lay in between. In germline, CDR1 is LGHNT, CDR2 FRNRAP. This CDR3 contains 17 residues.